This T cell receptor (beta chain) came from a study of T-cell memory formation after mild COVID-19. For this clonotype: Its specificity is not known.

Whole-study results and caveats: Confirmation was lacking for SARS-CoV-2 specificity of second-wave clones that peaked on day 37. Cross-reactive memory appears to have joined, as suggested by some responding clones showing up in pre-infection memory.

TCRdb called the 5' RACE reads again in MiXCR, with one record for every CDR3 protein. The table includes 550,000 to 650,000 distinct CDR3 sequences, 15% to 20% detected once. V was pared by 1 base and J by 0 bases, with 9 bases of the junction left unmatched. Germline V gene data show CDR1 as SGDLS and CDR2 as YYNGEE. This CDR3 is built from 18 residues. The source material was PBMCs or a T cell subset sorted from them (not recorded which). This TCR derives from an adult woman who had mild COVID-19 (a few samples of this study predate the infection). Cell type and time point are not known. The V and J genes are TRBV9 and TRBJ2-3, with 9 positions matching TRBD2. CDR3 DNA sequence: TGTGCCAGCAGCGTACCCCGAGCGGGGGGCCCTAGCACAGATACGCAGTATTTT. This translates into CASSVPRAGGPSTDTQYF.